The next 29 T cell receptor beta chains were all read from a single sample in a study of cytomegalovirus exposure and HLA in healthy donors. The PCR ran on 60 Vbeta and 13 Jbeta primers. Only in-frame clones appear in the TCRdb table, and some are missing; sequencing was by immunoSEQ multiplex PCR. This table has over 150,000 clones, around 80% appearing once. The sample taken for sequencing was PBMCs. These receptors all come from a man aged 25 to 40 in good health and CMV-seropositive.

V usage is TRBV11-3 and J usage is TRBJ2-5; 12 bases map to TRBD1. Germline CDR1 SGHNT, CDR2 YENEEA. J gave up 3 bases and V 1 base, and 3 bases lay outside the gene matches. The CDR3 is 16 residues long. CDR3 region: CASSLGGTGGEETQYF. The CDR3, as DNA: TGTGCCAGCAGCTTAGGGGGGACAGGGGGCGAAGAGACCCAGTACTTC.

As to this clone: Other DNA sequences within the sample encode an identical CDR3. The V gene is TRBV9, the J gene TRBJ2-1, with D possibly matching TRBD2 (5 bases). Germline assignment: CDR1 SGDLS and CDR2 YYNGEE. This CDR3 comprises 15 residues. V shed 0 bases and J shed 1 base, with 8 bases lying between them. This chain's CDR3 is CASSVVGVSYNEQFF. The DNA of the CDR3 is TGTGCCAGCAGCGTAGTCGGGGTGTCCTACAATGAGCAGTTCTTC.

With respect to this clone: Mismatch with germline at one junction end may stem from a read error. The rearrangement links TRBV7-9 to TRBJ1-2; unclear D gene. The CDR3 loop spans 13 amino acids. The germline gives CDR1 SEHNR, CDR2 FQNEAQ (reference sequence). The CDR3 spells CSSSLTRSYGYTF. CDR3 DNA sequence: TGTTCCAGCAGCTTAACCCGTAGCTATGGCTACACCTTC.

This clone was counted a few times. The chain couples TRBV27 to TRBJ1-1, with D unclear. V was trimmed by 6 bases and J by 1 base, leaving 6 bases between them. CDR1 and CDR2 (germline): MNHEY, SMNVEV (reference sequence). The CDR3 spans 12 residues. CDR3 sequence reads: CASSHRNTEAFF. The CDR3 nucleotides read TGTGCCAGCAGCCACAGGAACACTGAAGCTTTCTTT.

The J gene is TRBJ1-4, the V gene TRBV11-3, with D possibly TRBD1 on 6 matching bases. The length of the CDR3 is 13 residues. CDR1 and CDR2 from the germline V gene are SGHNT and YENEEA. Trimming left V 8 bases short and J 4 bases short, with 11 bases between. CDR3 protein: CASSRRGNEKLFF. The CDR3 DNA reads as TGTGCCAGCTCCCGCAGGGGTAATGAAAAACTGTTTTTT.

Judged by abundance, this clone is large. This rearrangement joins TRBV4-2 to TRBJ1-2, with a possible D match to TRBD1 (6 bases). Per the germline V gene, CDR1 is LGHNA and CDR2 is YNFKEQ. Trimming removed 0 bases at V and 8 bases at J, with 13 bases between. The CDR3 has 14 amino acids. Here the CDR3 reads CASSQEGTSIGYTF. CDR3 bases: TGTGCCAGCAGCCAAGAAGGGACATCGATCGGCTACACCTTC.

This chain joins TRBV11-2 and TRBJ2-1; 9 bases line up with TRBD1. The CDR3 length is 15 residues. The J segment lost 4 bases and the V segment lost 5 bases, leaving 6 bases of the junction unmatched. CDR1 and CDR2 (germline): SGHAT, FQNNGV. The CDR3 nucleotides read TGTGCCAGCAGCACCGGACAGGGGAAGTACAATGAGCAGTTCTTC. This gives the protein CASSTGQGKYNEQFF.

The gene calls are TRBV6-5 and TRBJ2-7; 8 bases align to TRBD1. CDR1 and CDR2 (germline): MNHEY, SVGAGI. Unmatched junction bases numbered 11, after V lost 6 bases and J lost 4 bases. CDR3 size: 15 residues. The CDR3 protein is CASREGQDLLYEQYF. As DNA, the CDR3 is TGTGCCAGCAGAGAGGGACAGGACTTATTGTACGAGCAGTACTTC.

The chain combines TRBV15 with TRBJ2-5, with 13 bases identical to TRBD2. The V and J ends lost 4 bases and 4 bases, in that order; junction bases with no gene match: 3. The CDR3 is 15 residues long. Germline-derived CDR1 and CDR2 are LNHNV and YYDKDF (reference sequence). DNA for the CDR3: TGTGCCACCAGCAAAACTAGCGGGAGGGGAGAGACCCAGTACTTC. As protein: CATSKTSGRGETQYF. Combining the CDR3 with reference TRBV15 and TRBJ2-5 gives the whole variable domain DAMVIQNPRYQVTQFGKPVTLSCSQTLNHNVMYWYQQKSSQAPKLLFHYYDKDFNNEADTPDNFQSRRPNTSFCFLDIRSPGLGDTAMYLCATSKTSGRGETQYFGPGTRLLVL.

Turning to this clone: One end of the junction fails to match germline, which may point to a read error. The chain links TRBV7-9 to TRBJ2-7, with D tentatively TRBD2 (6 bases). Germline CDR1 reads SEHNR; CDR2 reads FQNEAQ (reference sequence). The CDR3 is made up of 16 amino acids. The CDR3: CSSSLWTIREFYEQYF. Written as DNA, the CDR3 is TGTTCCAGCAGCTTATGGACTATCCGCGAATTCTACGAGCAGTACTTC.

This chain connects TRBV6-5 to TRBJ1-4, with a tentative D call TRBD1 (6 bases). V dropped 0 bases and J dropped 10 bases, with 12 bases sitting between them. This CDR3 has 14 residues. The germline gives CDR1 MNHEY, CDR2 SVGAGI. The CDR3 DNA follows: TGTGCCAGCAGTTACTCGTGGGGGCGTGGAAAACTGTTTTTT. Translation: CASSYSWGRGKLFF.

This clone was detected once. The rearrangement uses TRBV27 and TRBJ2-7, with 10 bases matching TRBD1. V lost 5 bases and J lost 3; bases outside the gene matches: 16. This CDR3 is built from 18 residues. Per germline, CDR1 MNHEY and CDR2 SMNVEV (reference sequence). The CDR3 DNA reads as TGTGCCAGCAGTGAAACCTCAGGAGGGGGGACAGGGGTCTACGAGCAGTACTTC. It yields the protein CASSETSGGGTGVYEQYF.

The chain combines TRBV19 with TRBJ1-1, with unresolved D. This CDR3 contains 13 residues. The V gene's germline CDR1 is LNHDA and CDR2 SQIVND (reference sequence). V was shortened by 6 bases and J by 1 base, with 9 bases between the two germline ends. The CDR3 nucleotides are TGTGCCAGTAGGGGCCGTTGGAACACTGAAGCTTTCTTT. This gives the protein CASRGRWNTEAFF. The whole variable domain, remainder taken from reference TRBV19 and TRBJ1-1, is DGGITQSPKYLFRKEGQNVTLSCEQNLNHDAMYWYRQDPGQGLRLIYYSQIVNDFQKGDIAEGYSVSREKKESFPLTVTSAQKNPTAFYLCASRGRWNTEAFFGQGTRLTVV.

J is TRBJ2-1 and V is TRBV11-2; TRBD1 is a possible D gene (6 bases). V was shortened by 1 base and J by 4 bases, with 11 bases between the two germline ends. The germline V gene encodes CDR1 SGHAT and CDR2 FQNNGV. The CDR3 runs to 15 residues. The CDR3 nucleotides read TGTGCCAGCAGCTTAGGGTCTACAGGGTACAATGAGCAGTTCTTC. This gives the protein CASSLGSTGYNEQFF.

V and J are TRBV11-3 and TRBJ2-2; D remains unclear. V was clipped by 1 base and J by 5 bases, with 5 bases between them. The germline V gene encodes CDR1 SGHNT and CDR2 YENEEA. This CDR3 spans 13 amino acids. CDR3 DNA: TGTGCCAGCAGCTTAGGGCCTACCGGGGAGCTGTTTTTT. It translates to CASSLGPTGELFF.

The V call is TRBV27, the J call TRBJ1-1; possibly TRBD1 for D (6 bases). The V gene's germline CDR1 is MNHEY and CDR2 SMNVEV (reference sequence). The CDR3 runs to 18 residues. Trimming removed 1 base at V and 1 base at J, with 19 bases between. The CDR3 DNA reads TGTGCCAGCAGTTTATTAGTCGGCAGGGGCTTCAGGAACACTGAAGCTTTCTTT. Amino acids: CASSLLVGRGFRNTEAFF.

The chain couples TRBV4-1 to TRBJ2-7; perhaps TRBD1 as D (6 bases). The CDR3 runs 15 residues. V was trimmed by 2 bases and J by 0 bases, leaving 11 bases between them. Per germline, CDR1 MGHRA and CDR2 YSYEKL. The CDR3 sequence: CASSQRQGSSYEQYF. For the CDR3, the DNA is TGCGCCAGCAGCCAAAGGCAGGGGAGCTCCTACGAGCAGTACTTC.

The rearrangement links TRBV28 to TRBJ2-2; D may be TRBD1 (6 bases). This CDR3 spans 15 amino acids. Germline V gives CDR1 MDHEN, CDR2 SYDVKM. V lost 6 bases, J lost 0 bases, and 11 bases lay in between. The CDR3 reads CASSRDTPNTGELFF. The CDR3 region has the DNA TGTGCCAGCAGCCGGGACACCCCGAACACCGGGGAGCTGTTTTTT.

This rearrangement joins TRBV12-2 to TRBJ1-5; the table gives TRBD1 as D, unverified against the DNA. TRBV12-2 is a pseudogene locus. This CDR3 is 17 amino acids long. The CDR3 protein is CASRPRTGLFGNQPQHF. The CDR3 nucleotides read TGTGCAAGTCGCCCCCGGACAGGGTTGTTTGGAAATCAGCCCCAGCATTTT.

The chain is built from TRBV6-1 and TRBJ2-2; 9 nucleotides match TRBD1. Germline V gives CDR1 MNHNS, CDR2 SASEGT. V lost 5 bases and J lost 13; bases outside the gene matches: 8. The CDR3 totals 13 residues. The CDR3 nucleotides are TGTGCCAGCAGTCCCGGGACAGGGTCAAGGCTGTTTTTT. Its protein is CASSPGTGSRLFF.

This clone showed up just once. The chain joins TRBV18 to TRBJ2-3; 11 nucleotides align to TRBD2. The germline gives CDR1 KGHSH, CDR2 LQKENI. This CDR3 has 16 residues. V trimming: 3 bases; J trimming: 1 base; junction bases outside the gene matches: 3. CDR3: CASSPGSGGGTDTQYF. The CDR3 coding sequence is TGTGCCAGCTCACCCGGTAGCGGGGGGGGCACAGATACGCAGTATTTT.

J is TRBJ1-6 and V is TRBV27; 10 positions match TRBD1. Per the germline V gene, CDR1 is MNHEY and CDR2 is SMNVEV (reference sequence). With 7 bases clipped from V and 9 bases from J, the junction kept 6 bases outside the gene matches. The CDR3 consists of 14 residues. As DNA, the CDR3 is TGTGCCAGCACCCCCGGGACAGGGGCTTCACCCCTCCACTTT. Its protein is CASTPGTGASPLHF.

V gene TRBV27 combines with J gene TRBJ2-1, with 12 bases aligning to TRBD2. Per germline, CDR1 MNHEY and CDR2 SMNVEV (reference sequence). Trimming at V came to 9 bases and at J to 7 bases, leaving 10 bases not matched to a gene. The length of the CDR3 is 15 residues. The CDR3 region has the DNA TGTGCCAGTTCTAGGCTAGCGGGGGGGCTAAATGAGCAGTTCTTC. It translates to CASSRLAGGLNEQFF.

As DNA, the CDR3 is TGTGCCAGCAGCGAATCTTTTGGGACAGAGTATTCACCCCTCCACTTT. Residues: CASSESFGTEYSPLHF. The chain couples TRBV4-2 to TRBJ1-6; 7 positions agree with TRBD1. This CDR3 comprises 16 residues. The germline CDR1 and CDR2 sequences are LGHNA and YNFKEQ. V gave up 5 bases and J gave up 8 bases; unmatched junction bases: 12.

The rearrangement uses TRBV5-1 and TRBJ1-2; TRBD1 matches 10 bases. The CDR3 is made up of 15 amino acids. CDR1 is SGHRS and CDR2 is YFSETQ in the germline V gene. After removal of 4 bases from V and 6 bases from J, the junction contained 9 bases not matched to a gene. In DNA form, the CDR3 reads TGCGCCAGCAGCGTCCGGGACAGGGGCATTAATGGCTACACCTTC. It specifies CASSVRDRGINGYTF.

This clone was seen once. The CDR3 bases are TGTGCCAGCAGTTACTCGAGGCGGGACAGTGTTCCCGAGCAGTACTTC. It encodes CASSYSRRDSVPEQYF. The V call is TRBV6-5, the J call TRBJ2-7, with a tentative D call TRBD1 (7 bases). Germline values: CDR1 MNHEY, CDR2 SVGAGI. The CDR3 contains 16 residues. The ends were cut back, 0 bases at V and 6 bases at J, with 18 bases in the middle.

The chain employs TRBV10-1 and TRBJ2-1, with D perhaps matching TRBD1 (5 bases). V was pared by 2 bases and J by 6 bases, with 8 bases between. This CDR3 is 13 amino acids long. CDR1 WNHNN and CDR2 SYGVQD come from the germline V gene (reference sequence). CDR3 sequence: CASSEGRVNEQFF. CDR3 nucleotide sequence: TGCGCCAGCAGTGAGGGCAGGGTCAATGAGCAGTTCTTC.

The V and J genes are TRBV7-8 and TRBJ2-5; D gene unclear. This CDR3 is 16 amino acids long. V was cut by 0 bases and J by 1 base, with 12 bases left in between. Germline values: CDR1 SGHVS, CDR2 FQNEAQ. Here the CDR3 DNA reads TGTGCCAGCAGCTTAGCGACGGCAGGCATCCAAGAGACCCAGTACTTC. Its translation: CASSLATAGIQETQYF.

The V and J genes are TRBV7-2 and TRBJ2-2, with D unresolved. CDR3 length: 13 amino acids. The ends were cut back, 5 bases at V and 7 bases at J, with 11 bases in the middle. Germline CDR1 SGHTA, CDR2 FQGNSA. The CDR3: CASSPESGGELFF. DNA of the CDR3: TGTGCCAGCAGCCCTGAGTCGGGCGGGGAGCTGTTTTTT.